This TCR beta chain came from a study of technical replicates of blood from a handful of donors. The V and J ends lost 0 bases and 1 base respectively, with 10 bases between them. This CDR3 is built from 16 residues. The germline gives CDR1 SGHAT, CDR2 FQNNGV. Only in-frame clones appear in the TCRdb table, and some are missing; sequencing was by immunoSEQ multiplex PCR. Among 60,000 to 85,000 clones listed, over 75% were seen once. The chain links TRBV11-2 to TRBJ2-1; D remains unclear. The origin of this receptor is a human donor in good health. Sequencing input: T cells isolated from PBMCs. CDR3 loop: CASSLDVGLSYNEQFF. The CDR3 nucleotides are TGTGCCAGCAGCTTAGATGTCGGTTTGTCCTACAATGAGCAGTTCTTC. Looking up the rest from reference TRBV11-2 and TRBJ2-1 gives the full variable domain: EAGVAQSPRYKIIEKRQSVAFWCNPISGHATLYWYQQILGQGPKLLIQFQNNGVVDDSQLPKDRFSAERLKGVDSTLKIQPAKLEDSAVYLCASSLDVGLSYNEQFFGPGTRLTVL.